Sequencing of this T cell receptor beta chain was carried out in a study of T-cell memory formation after mild COVID-19. Study results and limitations: The pre-infection memory compartment contained some responding clones, suggesting cross-reactive memory joined. CD8+ contracting clones occupied EMRA, while CD4+ ones occupied mainly CM and EM. There was no confirmation that second-wave clones peaking on day 37 were SARS-CoV-2 specific.

This clonotype was recorded at least ten times. The antigen is not known. Libraries for TCRalpha and TCRbeta carried sample barcodes and unique molecular identifiers via 5'RACE. Each CDR3 protein gets one entry after TCRdb re-called the 5' RACE reads with MiXCR. There are approximately 390,000 distinct CDR3 sequences in the sample; about 16% occur only once, and 20% to 25% lies in the top ten. The CDR3 contains 13 residues. V shed 6 bases and J 6 bases; nucleotides not matched to a gene: 4. This clonotype originated in a man between 18 and 29 years old who had mild COVID-19 (a few samples of this study predate the infection). Cell type and time point are not known. The chain links TRBV12-3 or TRBV12-4 to TRBJ2-2; 7 nucleotides align to TRBD1. What was sequenced was PBMCs or a T cell subset sorted from them (not recorded which). CDR3 residues: CASSPTGSGELFF. The CDR3 nucleotides read TGTGCCAGCAGCCCGACAGGGTCCGGGGAGCTGTTTTTT.